The rows below give T cell receptor beta chains drawn from one sample of a study of a mutant IDH1 vaccine in newly diagnosed glioma. Antigen specificity for these receptors is unknown. TCRdb's table, derived via immunoSEQ multiplex PCR, lists solely in-frame clones and lacks some. The top ten clones hold 5.3% of a sample with 56,000 or so clones, 75% of them seen once. The material sequenced was PBMCs, taken from a glioma patient whose treatment included an IDH1 peptide vaccine. The receptors shown here come from a man between 50 and 59 years old with glioma. Each CDR3 is given with its conserved first and last residue. The D gene is left open where the match is weak. Expanded clones are given a class, and other clones once, few, many or no size at all.

clone_size,j_call,v_call,d_call,cdr3_nt,cdr3_aa
.,TRBJ1-5,TRBV20-1,.,TGCAGTGCTTTTGACGGTAGCTTTCGGCATTTT,CSAFDGSFRHF
.,TRBJ2-1,TRBV5-4,TRBD1,TGTGCCAGCAGCCCGGGACAGGACAATGAGCAGTTCTTC,CASSPGQDNEQFF
.,TRBJ2-6,TRBV30,.,TGTGCCTGGGAGGCGGGTACCTCCGGCAACGTCCTGACTTTC,CAWEAGTSGNVLTF
few,TRBJ1-5,TRBV4-2,.,TGTGCCAGCAGCCAAGATCGGCTAGGGCCCCAGCATTTT,CASSQDRLGPQHF
.,TRBJ2-1,TRBV29-1,.,TGCAGCGTTGAAGATAAGGGGGTTGGCAATGAGCAGTTCTTC,CSVEDKGVGNEQFF
.,TRBJ1-2,TRBV30,.,TGTGCCTGGGGCGGACGGAACTATGGCTACACCTTC,CAWGGRNYGYTF
.,TRBJ2-2,TRBV13,.,TGTGCCAGCAGCTTAATCAGGACGAACACCGGGGAGCTGTTTTTT,CASSLIRTNTGELFF
.,TRBJ1-6,TRBV2,TRBD1,TGTGCCAGCAATTCTCAGGGGGAGGGGGCCCTCCACTTT,CASNSQGEGALHF
.,TRBJ2-1,TRBV27,.,TGTGCCACCCAGTATCTTGATGAGCAGTTCTTC,CATQYLDEQFF
few,TRBJ2-1,TRBV27,TRBD2,TGTGCCAGCAGCTTAGCGGGGAGCTCCTACAATGAGCAGTTCTTC,CASSLAGSSYNEQFF
.,TRBJ1-1,TRBV6-1,.,TGTGCCAGCAGGGACCCCGCCCGAGGAGCTTTCTTT,CASRDPARGAFF
few,TRBJ1-1,TRBV4-3,.,TGCGCCAGCAGCCAAGGAGGGGGGTACACTGAAGCTTTCTTT,CASSQGGGYTEAFF
.,TRBJ1-2,TRBV10-2,.,TGCGCCAGCGGGTCAGGGGAAGCTCTTTATGGCTACACCTTC,CASGSGEALYGYTF
.,TRBJ2-7,TRBV14,TRBD1,TGTGCCAGCAGCGAAACAGGGGGCGCGTACGAGCAGTACTTC,CASSETGGAYEQYF
.,TRBJ2-7,TRBV6-1,TRBD1,TGTGCCAGCAGTGAATCGACAGGGGAGTACTTC,CASSESTGEYF
few,TRBJ2-3,TRBV7-9,.,TGTGCCAGCAGCCCCACCGGGAATACGCAGTATTTT,CASSPTGNTQYF